This T cell receptor (beta chain) was captured in a study of T cells after somatic rescue of genetic block. The CDR3 is made up of 12 amino acids. The germline V gene has CDR1 SNHLY and CDR2 FYNNEI. V was shortened by 4 bases and J by 7 bases, with 8 bases between the two germline ends. Sequencing used immunoSEQ multiplex PCR; TCRdb keeps in-frame clones, though not all of them. The sample carries about 52,000 clones, around 96% recorded once. The sequence derives from a child less than two years old. The chain employs TRBV2 and TRBJ2-1; D is unclear. Specimen: peripheral blood mononuclear cells (PBMCs). The DNA for the CDR3 is TGTGCCAGCAGTGGGGTGAGGAATGAGCAGTTCTTC. Its protein product is CASSGVRNEQFF.